Listed here is a single T cell receptor beta chain. These data are taken from a study of CD8 T cells in Susac syndrome. Germline CDR1 reads SNHLY; CDR2 reads FYNNEI. There are 13 residues in the CDR3. Trimming cost V 1 base and J 5 bases, with 8 bases left between them. With random hexamers, reverse transcription was performed on about 0.5 to 1 ug of RNA. One entry per CDR3 protein results from TCRdb running MiXCR on the immunoSEQ multiplex PCR reads. The repertoire includes 150,000 to 190,000 distinct CDR3 sequences, roughly 95% of them detected once, and 0.15% to 0.2% sits in the top ten. What was sequenced was CD4+ T cells from PBMCs. This receptor was obtained from a human donor with Susac syndrome. V is TRBV2 and J is TRBJ2-5; D ambiguous. The CDR3 DNA follows: TGTGCCAGCAGTGAAGGACCCCGGGAGACCCAGTACTTC. Amino acid sequence: CASSEGPRETQYF.